Listed below are T cell receptor beta chains from one sample, sequenced in a study of cytomegalovirus exposure and HLA in healthy donors. Produced via immunoSEQ multiplex PCR; TCRdb's table is partial and in-frame only. Altogether about 200,000 clones are present, about 80% being singletons, with the ten largest covering over 0.55%. The sample comprised PBMCs. The origin of the receptors is a man aged 18 to 29 in good health and CMV-seronegative. Both conserved end residues are part of each CDR3. The D gene is left open where the match is weak. Clone sizes are given selectively: once, few, many, or a class where the clone is expanded.

NA,TRBV6-1,TRBD2,TRBJ2-7,TGTGCCAGCAGAAGGACGGACTGGGGGGGGGACGAGCAGTACTTC,CASRRTDWGGDEQYF
NA,TRBV7-9,TRBD2,TRBJ2-5,TGTGCCAGCAGCTTAGCGAGCCTAGCGGGAGTTGAGACCCAGTACTTC,CASSLASLAGVETQYF
NA,TRBV7-9,TRBD1,TRBJ2-6,TGTGCCAGCAGCACACCCCTTACAGGGGGGAAGGCCAACGTCCTGACTTTC,CASSTPLTGGKANVLTF
NA,TRBV5-1,TRBD1,TRBJ1-4,TGCGCCAGCAACTCCGGGACAGGGAGAGAAAAACTGTTTTTT,CASNSGTGREKLFF
NA,TRBV27,NA,TRBJ2-2,TGTGCCACCAAAGCCGGGACAACCACCGGGGAGCTGTTTTTT,CATKAGTTTGELFF
NA,TRBV19,NA,TRBJ1-1,TGTGCCAGTAGTCCGATCGACAGTCTGAACACTGAAGCTTTCTTT,CASSPIDSLNTEAFF
NA,TRBV2,NA,TRBJ1-2,TGTGCCAGGGAGGCAATCAAAGCAGGTGTACGTGGCTACACCTTC,CAREAIKAGVRGYTF
once,TRBV2,TRBD2,TRBJ2-4,TGTGCCAGCAGGTTAGCGGGAGGGCCTGAGAACATTCAGTACTTC,CASRLAGGPENIQYF
NA,TRBV28,NA,TRBJ1-5,TGTGCCAGCAGTACCCGCCAGGGTTTGAGCAATCAGCCCCAGCATTTT,CASSTRQGLSNQPQHF
NA,TRBV30,TRBD2,TRBJ2-1,TGTGCCTGGGAACTAGCGGGAGTTAGTCATGAGCAGTTCTTC,CAWELAGVSHEQFF
once,TRBV9,NA,TRBJ2-3,TGTGCCAGCACCGAACGGGGGTCGCCAGATACGCAGTATTTT,CASTERGSPDTQYF
few,TRBV7-6,TRBD2,TRBJ2-1,TGTGCCAGCAGCCCAGCTAGCGGGAGGGCCCATGAGCAGTTCTTC,CASSPASGRAHEQFF
NA,TRBV2,NA,TRBJ2-1,TGTGCCAGCAGAGTACTAGCAAATGAGCAGTTCTTC,CASRVLANEQFF
NA,TRBV19,NA,TRBJ2-2,TGTGCCAGTAGTATCCTAGCGAACACCGGGGAGCTGTTTTTT,CASSILANTGELFF
NA,TRBV18,TRBD1,TRBJ1-1,TGTGCCAGCTCACCTAGGGGGACAGGCGGGGGACACACTGAAGCTTTCTTT,CASSPRGTGGGHTEAFF
NA,TRBV4-1,TRBD2,TRBJ2-3,TGCGCCAGCAGCCAACTAGCGGGAGGGGGGCCCCGTACGCAGTATTTT,CASSQLAGGGPRTQYF
once,TRBV18,NA,TRBJ2-5,TGTGCCAGCTCACCACCGGTTCAGGAGACCCAGTACTTC,CASSPPVQETQYF
NA,TRBV5-1,NA,TRBJ2-1,TGCGCCAGCAGCGTTATGTTCCAGAACGCCAATGAGCAGTTCTTC,CASSVMFQNANEQFF
few,TRBV2,NA,TRBJ1-2,TGTGCCAGCAGTGGTCAAGGGAGTGACTATGGCTACACCTTC,CASSGQGSDYGYTF
NA,TRBV5-1,NA,TRBJ2-5,TGCGCCAGCAGCTTTCCGGGGACACAAGAGACCCAGTACTTC,CASSFPGTQETQYF
NA,TRBV27,NA,TRBJ1-1,TGTGCCAGCAGTATCGGGGGTAACACTGAAGCTTTCTTT,CASSIGGNTEAFF
NA,TRBV2,TRBD1,TRBJ2-1,TGTGCCAGCAGTCCCGGGACAGGGAGGGCCTTCGATGAGCAGTTCTTC,CASSPGTGRAFDEQFF
few,TRBV7-6,NA,TRBJ2-5,TGTGCCAGCAGCTTAGGCCAGGGCCAAGAGACCCAGTACTTC,CASSLGQGQETQYF
NA,TRBV30,NA,TRBJ2-3,TGTGCCTGGCGGTCGGTTGATACGCAGTATTTT,CAWRSVDTQYF
NA,TRBV2,TRBD2,TRBJ2-1,TGTGCCTTCAGGGCCGGGACTAGCGGCTACAATGAGCAGTTCTTC,CAFRAGTSGYNEQFF
NA,TRBV7-6,NA,TRBJ2-7,TGTGCCAGCAGCTTAGGATGGGGGGCCTACGAGCAGTACTTC,CASSLGWGAYEQYF
few,TRBV7-8,NA,TRBJ1-1,TGTGCCAGCAGCCTAAGGACAGAAGCTTTCTTT,CASSLRTEAFF
NA,TRBV11-2,NA,TRBJ2-3,TGTGCCAGCAGCTTGGCTAGCACAGATACGCAGTATTTT,CASSLASTDTQYF
NA,TRBV9,TRBD1,TRBJ1-1,TGTGCCAGCAGCGAACACCGGGACAGATCTTCTGAAGCTTTCTTT,CASSEHRDRSSEAFF
NA,TRBV30,TRBD1,TRBJ1-5,TGTGCCTGGAGTGTTAACAGGGGCGGACAGCCCCAGCATTTT,CAWSVNRGGQPQHF
once,TRBV21-1,NA,TRBJ1-1,TGTGCCAGCACCGCACGGAGGGGGCAGTCGAACACTGAAGCTTTCTTT,CASTARRGQSNTEAFF
NA,TRBV19,NA,TRBJ2-5,TGTGCCAGTAGTCCAGGGGGGGCAGCGGGAGTAGAGACCCAGTACTTC,CASSPGGAAGVETQYF
NA,TRBV7-9,TRBD1,TRBJ1-2,TGTTCCAGCAGCCCACCGGGACAGGGTCCTAGCAAAGATGGCTACACCTTC,CSSSPPGQGPSKDGYTF
NA,TRBV2,NA,TRBJ2-1,TGTGCCAGCAGTGTGAAACAGGGTCTCTACAATGAGCAGTTCTTC,CASSVKQGLYNEQFF
NA,TRBV2,NA,TRBJ1-1,TGTGCCAGCAGTTACCGGACTGCGAACACTGAAGCTTTCTTT,CASSYRTANTEAFF
NA,TRBV5-1,TRBD2,TRBJ2-7,TGCGCCAGCAGCTCCGGGGGGAGAGGCGAGCAGTACTTC,CASSSGGRGEQYF
NA,TRBV5-1,TRBD2,TRBJ2-3,TGCGCCAGCAGCCCGGAGGGACTAGCTGCTAGCACAGATACGCAGTATTTT,CASSPEGLAASTDTQYF
NA,TRBV10-3,TRBD2,TRBJ2-7,TGTGCCATCAGTGAGGGGGGGACTAGCGGCTCCTACGAGCAGTACTTC,CAISEGGTSGSYEQYF
once,TRBV29-1,NA,TRBJ1-1,TGCAGCGTTGGACTTTATGCTTTCTTT,CSVGLYAFF
few,TRBV18,NA,TRBJ2-7,TGTGCCAGCTCACAAGAGGCCCTCACCTACGAGCAGTACTTC,CASSQEALTYEQYF
NA,TRBV5-5,TRBD2,TRBJ2-3,TGTGCCAGCAGACGGGGACTAGCGGACACAGATACGCAGTATTTT,CASRRGLADTDTQYF
NA,TRBV15,NA,TRBJ1-1,TGTGCCACCAGCACGAGCGGGTCCTCTGGGACTGAAGCTTTCTTT,CATSTSGSSGTEAFF
once,TRBV19,NA,TRBJ1-1,TGTGCCAGTAGGTGGGGCAGGACGAACACTGAAGCTTTCTTT,CASRWGRTNTEAFF
NA,TRBV5-4,TRBD2,TRBJ2-2,TGTGCCAGCAGCTCCTACGGGGGGGGAACCGGGGAGCTGTTTTTT,CASSSYGGGTGELFF
NA,TRBV18,NA,TRBJ2-7,TGTGCCAGCTCACCGATCTTCCTAGTTGGCGAGCAGTACTTC,CASSPIFLVGEQYF
NA,TRBV4-1,NA,TRBJ2-5,TGCGCCAGCAGCCAGCGGGGTTTGGGAGAGACCCAGTACTTC,CASSQRGLGETQYF
NA,TRBV5-4,TRBD2,TRBJ2-3,TGTGCCAGCAGCTTGCGAGCGGGAGCGGGGCCAGATACGCAGTATTTT,CASSLRAGAGPDTQYF
few,TRBV2,NA,TRBJ1-5,TGTGCCAGCCGGGCGGGCGCCAATCAGCCCCAGCATTTT,CASRAGANQPQHF
NA,TRBV5-4,TRBD1,TRBJ2-5,TGTGCCAGCAGCTTGATTAGGACAGGGAAGTCTGAGCAGTACTTC,CASSLIRTGKSEQYF
few,TRBV4-1,NA,TRBJ1-5,TGCGCCAGCAGCCGACTGGTGGTTTTAAATCAGCCCCAGCATTTT,CASSRLVVLNQPQHF
few,TRBV15,NA,TRBJ1-2,TGTGCCACCAGCACCGAAATCAGGGATGGCTACACCTTC,CATSTEIRDGYTF
NA,TRBV28,NA,TRBJ1-2,TGTGCCAGCTGGAGGTATAACTATGGCTACACCTTC,CASWRYNYGYTF
NA,TRBV7-3,NA,TRBJ2-5,TGTGCCAGCAGCCTGAGCGGCGGCCAAGAGACCCAGTACTTC,CASSLSGGQETQYF
few,TRBV6-6,NA,TRBJ2-7,TGTGCCAGCGGATTAGGGGCAGGCGATTCCTACGAGCAGTACTTC,CASGLGAGDSYEQYF
NA,TRBV27,NA,TRBJ1-4,TGTGCCAGCAGTTTGAGGGGGATGAGAGGTGAAAAACTGTTTTTT,CASSLRGMRGEKLFF
NA,TRBV6-1,TRBD1,TRBJ2-1,TGTGCCAGCAGTGACGGACAGGGGGTATTTAATGAGCAGTTCTTC,CASSDGQGVFNEQFF
NA,TRBV10-3,TRBD1,TRBJ1-1,TGTGCCATCAGTGATTTCAGAGTGGACAGGGGGCTTGTGGCTGAAGCTTTCTTT,CAISDFRVDRGLVAEAFF
once,TRBV7-3,NA,TRBJ2-6,TGTGCCAGCAGCTTAATCAGCGCTGGGGCCAACGTCCTGACTTTC,CASSLISAGANVLTF
few,TRBV5-1,TRBD1,TRBJ2-7,TGCGCCAGCAGTCATTTTTCAGGGGGCGTCGAGCAGTACTTC,CASSHFSGGVEQYF